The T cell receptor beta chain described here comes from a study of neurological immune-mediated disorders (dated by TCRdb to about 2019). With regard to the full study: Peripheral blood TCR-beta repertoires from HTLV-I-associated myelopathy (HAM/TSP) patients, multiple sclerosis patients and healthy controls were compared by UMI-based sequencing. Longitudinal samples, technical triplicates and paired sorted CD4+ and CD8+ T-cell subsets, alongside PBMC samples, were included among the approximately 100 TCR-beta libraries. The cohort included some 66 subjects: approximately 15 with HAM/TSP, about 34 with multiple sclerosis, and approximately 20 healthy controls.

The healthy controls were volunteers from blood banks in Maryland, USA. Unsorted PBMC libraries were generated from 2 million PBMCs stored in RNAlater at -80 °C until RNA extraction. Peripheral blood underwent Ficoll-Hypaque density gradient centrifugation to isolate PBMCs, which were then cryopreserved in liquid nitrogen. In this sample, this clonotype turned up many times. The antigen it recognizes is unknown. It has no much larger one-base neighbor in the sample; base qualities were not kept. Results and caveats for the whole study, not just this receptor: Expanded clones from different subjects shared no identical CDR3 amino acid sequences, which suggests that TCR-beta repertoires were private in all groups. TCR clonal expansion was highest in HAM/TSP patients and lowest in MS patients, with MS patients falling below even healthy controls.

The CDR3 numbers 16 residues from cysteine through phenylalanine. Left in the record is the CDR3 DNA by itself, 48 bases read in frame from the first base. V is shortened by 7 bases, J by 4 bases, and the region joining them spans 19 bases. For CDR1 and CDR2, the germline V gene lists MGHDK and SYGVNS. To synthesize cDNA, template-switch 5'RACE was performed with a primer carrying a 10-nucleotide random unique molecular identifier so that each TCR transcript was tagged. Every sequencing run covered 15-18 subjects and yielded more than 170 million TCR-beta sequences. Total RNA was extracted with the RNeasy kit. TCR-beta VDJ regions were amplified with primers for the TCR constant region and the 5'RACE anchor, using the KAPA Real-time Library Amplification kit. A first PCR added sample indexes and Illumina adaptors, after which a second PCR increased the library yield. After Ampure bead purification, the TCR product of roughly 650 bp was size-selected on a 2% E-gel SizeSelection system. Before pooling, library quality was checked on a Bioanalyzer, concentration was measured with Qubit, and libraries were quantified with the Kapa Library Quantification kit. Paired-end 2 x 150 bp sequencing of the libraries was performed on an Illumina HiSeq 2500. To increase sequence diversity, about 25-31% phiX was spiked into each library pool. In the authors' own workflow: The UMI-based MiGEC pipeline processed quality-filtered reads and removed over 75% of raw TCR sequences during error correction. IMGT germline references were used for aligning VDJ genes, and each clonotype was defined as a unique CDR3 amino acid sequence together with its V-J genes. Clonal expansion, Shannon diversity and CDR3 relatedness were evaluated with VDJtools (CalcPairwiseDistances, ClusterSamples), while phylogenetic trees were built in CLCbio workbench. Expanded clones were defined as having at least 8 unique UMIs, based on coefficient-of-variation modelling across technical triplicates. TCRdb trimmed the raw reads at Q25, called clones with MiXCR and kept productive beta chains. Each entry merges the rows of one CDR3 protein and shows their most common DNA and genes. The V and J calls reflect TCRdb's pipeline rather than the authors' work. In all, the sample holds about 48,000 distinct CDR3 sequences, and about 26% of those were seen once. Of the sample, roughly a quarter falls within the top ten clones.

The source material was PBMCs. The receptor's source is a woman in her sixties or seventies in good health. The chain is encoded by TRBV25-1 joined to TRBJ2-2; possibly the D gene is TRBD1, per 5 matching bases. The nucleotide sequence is TGTGCCAGCACCCCATGGGGCAGGACGGGCACCGGGGAGCTGTTTTTT. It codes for CASTPWGRTGTGELFF.